This T cell receptor beta chain was recorded in a study of Graves' ophthalmopathy and Graves' hyperthyroidism. This clonotype occurred many times. The TCR beta CDR3 regions underwent amplification from RNA transcripts. After a first-round RT-PCR with HTBI primers, a second-round multiplex PCR was run. TCRdb re-analysed the multiplex PCR reads in MiXCR, keeping a single row per CDR3 protein. The sample yields around 400,000 distinct CDR3 sequences, about 16% seen once. Where ophthalmopathy was present, donors had moderate-to-severe activity, CAS ≥3, NOSPECS ≥4 and duration under 3 months. Uncontrolled infections, pregnancy, lactation or other autoimmune diseases led to patient exclusion. V was cut by 6 bases and J by 4 bases, with 15 bases left in between. Germline V gives CDR1 MGHRA, CDR2 YSYEKL. This CDR3 spans 14 amino acids.

The sequenced sample was peripheral blood. This clonotype originated in a woman between 18 and 29 years old with Graves' ophthalmopathy. The gene calls are TRBV4-1 and TRBJ1-1; no definite D call. CDR3 loop: CASRPGHLSTEAFF. The CDR3 nucleotides are TGCGCCAGCAGACCAGGCCACCTCAGCACTGAAGCTTTCTTT.